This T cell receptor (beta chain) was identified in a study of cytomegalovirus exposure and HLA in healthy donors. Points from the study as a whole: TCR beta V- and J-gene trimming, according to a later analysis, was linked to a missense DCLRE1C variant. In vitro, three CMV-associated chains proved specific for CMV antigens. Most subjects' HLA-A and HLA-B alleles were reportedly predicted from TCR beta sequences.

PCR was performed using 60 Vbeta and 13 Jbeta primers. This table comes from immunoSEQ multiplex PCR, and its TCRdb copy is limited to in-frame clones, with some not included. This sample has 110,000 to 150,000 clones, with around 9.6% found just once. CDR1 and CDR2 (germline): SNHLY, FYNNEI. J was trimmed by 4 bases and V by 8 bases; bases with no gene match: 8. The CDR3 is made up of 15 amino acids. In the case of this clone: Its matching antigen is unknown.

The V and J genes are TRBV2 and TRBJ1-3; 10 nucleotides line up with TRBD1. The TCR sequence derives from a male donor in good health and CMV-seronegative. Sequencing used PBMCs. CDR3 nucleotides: TGTGCCAGCGATACGACAGGGGGCCCGGGAAACACCATATATTTT. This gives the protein CASDTTGGPGNTIYF.